The 6 T cell receptor beta chains below come from one sample, sequenced in a study of response to subunit inactivated influenza vaccine. From the RT-PCR reads, TCRdb called clonotypes with MiXCR, one entry per CDR3 protein. The data contain 650,000 to 800,000 distinct CDR3 sequences, approximately 14% of them singletons. This specimen was PBMCs from blood, taken 14 to 15 days before vaccination. These TCRs come from a man aged 45-60 years who received an inactivated influenza vaccine.

This clonotype was counted a few times. The chain joins TRBV12-3 or TRBV12-4 to TRBJ2-1, with 8 bases aligning to TRBD2. CDR3 length: 15 amino acids. V was clipped by 3 bases and J by 10 bases; unmatched bases: 11. Written as DNA, the CDR3 is TGTGCCAGCAGTTTGTTTAATGCACTAGCGGAAGAGCAGTTCTTC. This encodes CASSLFNALAEEQFF.

The J gene is TRBJ2-5, the V gene TRBV6-2 or TRBV6-3; the match to TRBD1 covers 8 bases. This CDR3 has 14 amino acids. Trimming removed 6 bases from V and 4 bases from J; junction bases left unmatched: 7. Looked up from germline, CDR1 is MNHEY and CDR2 is SVGEGT. Here the CDR3 reads CASRPDRGGETQYF. The CDR3 coding sequence is TGTGCCAGCAGACCAGACAGGGGCGGAGAGACCCAGTACTTC.

The rearrangement joins TRBV12-3 or TRBV12-4 to TRBJ2-2; D is ambiguous. CDR3 length equals 15 residues. The V end was cut by 2 bases, the J end by 4 bases, with 11 bases between. The CDR3 DNA reads TGTGCCAGCAGTTTATTCGAGGTTGGCACCGGGGAGCTGTTTTTT. Translating gives CASSLFEVGTGELFF.

The rearrangement links TRBV28 to TRBJ2-5; D might be TRBD2 (5 bases). The CDR3 spans 19 residues. Germline V gene sequence: CDR1 MDHEN, CDR2 SYDVKM. V was pared by 1 base and J by 7 bases, with 28 bases between. For the CDR3, the DNA is TGTGCCAGCAGTTTATACTGGGTGGCGGGTGGTGACGGCCTGGGGACCCAGTACTTC. Its protein is CASSLYWVAGGDGLGTQYF.

The chain links TRBV28 to TRBJ2-1, with 10 positions matching TRBD2. Trimming at V came to 4 bases and at J to 16 bases, leaving 19 bases not matched to a gene. CDR3 size: 16 residues. CDR1 is MDHEN and CDR2 is SYDVKM in the germline V gene. DNA of the CDR3: TGTGCCAGCAGTTCCCCCCGCCCACTTAAGCGGGAGGGCCTATTCTTC. Amino acids: CASSSPRPLKREGLFF.

This clonotype showed up many times. The chain has TRBV20-1 and TRBJ2-2; possible D gene TRBD2, 6 bases. The CDR3 sequence is 15 residues long. V was shortened by 6 bases and J by 2 bases, with 16 bases between the two germline ends. The germline V gene has CDR1 DFQATT and CDR2 SNEGSKA (reference sequence). The CDR3 loop is CSANGRGTNTGELFF. The CDR3 nucleotides are TGCAGTGCCAACGGCCGGGGGACTAACACCGGGGAGCTGTTTTTT.